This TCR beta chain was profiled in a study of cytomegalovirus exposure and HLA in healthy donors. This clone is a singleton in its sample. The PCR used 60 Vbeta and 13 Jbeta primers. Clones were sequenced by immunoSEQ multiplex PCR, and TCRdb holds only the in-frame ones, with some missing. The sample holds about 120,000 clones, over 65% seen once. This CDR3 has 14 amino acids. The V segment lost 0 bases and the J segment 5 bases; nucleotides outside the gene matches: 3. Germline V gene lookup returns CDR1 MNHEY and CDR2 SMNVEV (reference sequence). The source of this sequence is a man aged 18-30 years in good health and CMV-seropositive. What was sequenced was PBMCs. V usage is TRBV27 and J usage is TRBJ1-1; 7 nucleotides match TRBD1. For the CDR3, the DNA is TGTGCCAGCAGTTTATCTCCAGGGGGAACTGAAGCTTTCTTT. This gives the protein CASSLSPGGTEAFF.